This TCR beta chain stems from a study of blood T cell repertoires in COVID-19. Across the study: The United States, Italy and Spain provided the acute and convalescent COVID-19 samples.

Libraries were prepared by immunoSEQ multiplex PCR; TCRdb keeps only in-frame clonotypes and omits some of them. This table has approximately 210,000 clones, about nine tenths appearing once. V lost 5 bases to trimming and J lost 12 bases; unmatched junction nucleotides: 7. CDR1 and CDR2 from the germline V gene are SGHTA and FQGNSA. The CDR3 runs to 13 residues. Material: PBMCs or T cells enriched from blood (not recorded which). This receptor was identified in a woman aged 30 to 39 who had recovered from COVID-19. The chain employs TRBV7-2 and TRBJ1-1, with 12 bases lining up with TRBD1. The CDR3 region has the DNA TGTGCCAGCAGCAGGATGGGACAGGGGGCATCTTTCTTT. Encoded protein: CASSRMGQGASFF.